Listed here are 2 T cell receptor beta chains from one sample, sequenced in a study of T-cell memory formation after mild COVID-19. Each CDR3 protein is one row after TCRdb ran MiXCR on the 5' RACE reads. This sample has roughly 450,000 distinct CDR3 sequences, with around a sixth found just once. Sequencing was performed on PBMCs or a T cell subset sorted from them (not recorded which). The receptors were gathered from an adult woman who had mild COVID-19 (a few samples of this study predate the infection). Cell type and time point are not known.

This clonotype was picked up one time. The chain has TRBV27 and TRBJ2-7; D might be TRBD1 (5 bases). Germline CDR1 reads MNHEY; CDR2 reads SMNVEV (reference sequence). The CDR3 has 16 residues. V lost 2 bases to trimming and J lost 3 bases, with 17 bases between them. The CDR3 protein is CASSLSYIGAFYEQYF. The CDR3 DNA reads TGTGCCAGCAGTTTAAGTTATATTGGGGCATTCTACGAGCAGTACTTC.

This clonotype has just a few counts. The V and J genes are TRBV6-5 and TRBJ1-1; D ambiguous. V shed 6 bases and J shed 0 bases, with 14 bases lying between them. The CDR3 covers 15 residues. Per the germline V gene, CDR1 is MNHEY and CDR2 is SVGAGI. CDR3 loop: CASSKQRPMNTEAFF. CDR3 sequence (DNA): TGTGCCAGCAGCAAACAGAGACCCATGAACACTGAAGCTTTCTTT.